Listed below are T cell receptor beta chains from one sample, sequenced in a study of sequential checkpoint blockade in melanoma. Using immunoSEQ multiplex PCR, the repertoire was profiled, and TCRdb retains in-frame clones only, with some absent. The table shows 5,000 to 7,500 clones, with around 53% occurring only once. This specimen consisted of CD8+ T cells sorted from blood (inferred from file names), obtained from a patient given nivolumab and ipilimumab in sequence. Receptors originate from a human donor with melanoma. The CDR3 runs from the conserved cysteine through the conserved F or W. The order of the fields is J gene, D gene, V gene, clone size, CDR3 protein, CDR3 DNA. A D gene is named only where the DNA matches it firmly. Clone size is not always given. Where it is, it says once, few, many or a class for expanded clones.

>TRBJ1-1|.|TRBV4-1|.
CASSQAWGSNTEAFF
TGCGCCAGCAGCCAAGCTTGGGGCTCAAACACTGAAGCTTTCTTT
>TRBJ1-3|TRBD1|TRBV6-6|.
CASRVTGGLGNTIYF
TGTGCCAGCAGGGTGACAGGGGGCCTCGGAAACACCATATATTTT
>TRBJ2-7|.|TRBV27|.
CASSPTGSSSYEQYF
TGTGCCAGCAGTCCAACGGGGAGTTCCTCCTACGAGCAGTACTTC
>TRBJ2-7|.|TRBV7-8|.
CASSALQGTHEQYF
TGTGCCAGCAGCGCATTACAGGGCACCCACGAGCAGTACTTC
>TRBJ2-5|.|TRBV4-3|.
CASSQGGGGQETQYF
TGCGCCAGCAGCCAAGGGGGAGGGGGACAAGAGACCCAGTACTTC
>TRBJ2-3|TRBD2|TRBV5-4|.
CASSLASGGSKDTQYF
TGTGCCAGCAGCTTGGCTAGCGGGGGGTCAAAAGATACGCAGTATTTT
>TRBJ2-7|.|TRBV6-6|many
CASSYSLRANSYEQYF
TGTGCCAGCAGTTACTCCTTACGCGCCAACTCCTACGAGCAGTACTTC
>TRBJ2-1|TRBD2|TRBV2|.
CASRYTSGISYNEQFF
TGTGCCAGCAGGTACACTAGCGGAATCTCCTACAATGAGCAGTTCTTC
>TRBJ2-5|.|TRBV23-1|.
CASSQSTLKSVAHQETQYF
TGCGCCAGCAGTCAATCTACCCTTAAGAGTGTAGCCCACCAAGAGACCCAGTACTTC
>TRBJ2-1|TRBD1|TRBV5-5|.
CASAPKDRGLDEQFF
TGTGCCAGCGCGCCCAAGGACAGGGGTTTGGATGAGCAGTTCTTC
>TRBJ2-1|TRBD1|TRBV19|.
CASRTGGFDEQFF
TGTGCCAGTCGGACAGGGGGTTTCGATGAGCAGTTCTTC
>TRBJ1-5|.|TRBV7-8|few
CASSLEGWRAHHQPQHF
TGTGCCAGCAGCTTAGAAGGTTGGAGGGCTCATCATCAGCCCCAGCATTTT
>TRBJ1-2|TRBD1|TRBV9|.
CASSPTLRGQGDGYTF
TGTGCCAGCAGCCCAACCCTTAGGGGACAGGGAGATGGCTACACCTTC
>TRBJ2-1|.|TRBV4-2|.
CASSQDRLEALYNEQFF
TGTGCCAGCAGCCAAGATAGGTTGGAGGCCCTTTACAATGAGCAGTTCTTC
>TRBJ2-5|TRBD2|TRBV9|few
CASSVKRAGDVGEKETQYF
TGTGCCAGCAGCGTAAAAAGGGCGGGAGACGTGGGGGAAAAAGAGACCCAGTACTTC
>TRBJ2-7|TRBD1|TRBV7-6|few
CASSEGQVYEQYF
TGTGCCAGCAGCGAGGGACAGGTTTACGAGCAGTACTTC
>TRBJ2-7|TRBD1|TRBV19|many
CASSIGQGSVYEQYF
TGTGCCAGTAGTATAGGACAGGGGAGCGTTTACGAGCAGTACTTC
>TRBJ2-5|.|TRBV13|.
CASSPRGPSVETQYF
TGTGCCAGCAGCCCGCGCGGGCCATCCGTGGAGACCCAGTACTTC
>TRBJ1-4|.|TRBV28|once
CASSLYDRANEKLFF
TGTGCCAGCAGTTTGTACGACAGAGCCAATGAAAAACTGTTTTTT
>TRBJ2-1|TRBD2|TRBV27|.
CASNRPRAGGLYNEQFF
TGTGCCAGCAACCGACCTCGAGCGGGAGGGTTATACAATGAGCAGTTCTTC
>TRBJ2-3|.|TRBV4-1|.
CASSQLSGSTDTQYF
TGCGCCAGCAGCCAATTGTCAGGAAGCACAGATACGCAGTATTTT
>TRBJ1-5|TRBD1|TRBV27|few
CASGQGTDSNQPQHF
TGTGCCAGCGGTCAGGGGACAGACAGCAATCAGCCCCAGCATTTT
>TRBJ2-1|TRBD2|TRBV9|few
CASSVVGGPGLANNEQFF
TGTGCCAGCAGCGTAGTAGGGGGACCGGGACTAGCGAACAATGAGCAGTTCTTC
>TRBJ2-3|.|TRBV28|.
CASSLEGANTDTQYF
TGTGCCAGCAGTTTGGAGGGGGCGAACACAGATACGCAGTATTTT